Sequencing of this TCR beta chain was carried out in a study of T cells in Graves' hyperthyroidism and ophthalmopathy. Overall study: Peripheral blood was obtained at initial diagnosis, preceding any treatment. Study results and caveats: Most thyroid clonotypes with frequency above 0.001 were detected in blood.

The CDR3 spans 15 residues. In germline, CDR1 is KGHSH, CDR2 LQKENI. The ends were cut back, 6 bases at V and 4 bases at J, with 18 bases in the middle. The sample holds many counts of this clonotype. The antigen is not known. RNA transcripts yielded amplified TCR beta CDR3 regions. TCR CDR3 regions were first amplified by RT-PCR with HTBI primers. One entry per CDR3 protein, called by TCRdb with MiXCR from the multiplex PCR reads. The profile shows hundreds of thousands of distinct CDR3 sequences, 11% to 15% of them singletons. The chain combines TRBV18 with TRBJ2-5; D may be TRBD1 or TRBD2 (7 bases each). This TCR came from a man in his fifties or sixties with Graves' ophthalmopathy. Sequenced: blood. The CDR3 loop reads CASSLGQVAGETQYF. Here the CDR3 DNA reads TGTGCCAGCTCCCTTGGACAGGTAGCGGGAGAGACCCAGTACTTC.